What follows is one TCR beta chain and its context. No antigen is known for it. No quality values exist for individual bases; no much larger clone is one base distant. This sample was included in a study of T cell changes during pregnancy in multiple sclerosis (dated by TCRdb to about 2019). Describing the broader study: The study examined how the T cell repertoire changed over the course of pregnancy in women with multiple sclerosis.

Receptor amplification or capture employed the immunoSEQ multiplex PCR assay. Sourced from immuneACCESS, this table was stored by TCRdb with only in-frame sequences that have V and J called. A share of the clones is absent; for the studies checked, an unresolved V gene accounts for under half, and the remainder has no known explanation. The sample table holds about 64,000 clones, of which almost 97% were seen once. The top ten constitute around 2.5% of the sample. Including the terminal cysteine and phenylalanine, the CDR3 comprises 17 residues. Solely the CDR3 DNA is kept, with 51 bases framed from the first base. CDR1 LNHDA and CDR2 SQIVND are derived from the germline V gene (reference sequence). The junction shows trimming of 3 bases on V and 4 bases on J, plus 21 bases between the germline ends.

This specimen was CD8+ T cells from peripheral blood mononuclear cells, taken after pregnancy. The chain is made from TRBV19 and TRBJ1-1, with the D gene call left open. This sequence was found in a female donor with multiple sclerosis, enrolled in a pregnancy study. The DNA sequence follows: TGTGCCAGTAGTATCCCCCCAGCGCGAGGAGGACGCACTGAAGCTTTCTTT. This encodes CASSIPPARGGRTEAFF. Reference TRBV19 and TRBJ1-1 proteins supply the regions before and after the CDR3; the full variable domain is: DGGITQSPKYLFRKEGQNVTLSCEQNLNHDAMYWYRQDPGQGLRLIYYSQIVNDFQKGDIAEGYSVSREKKESFPLTVTSAQKNPTAFYLCASSIPPARGGRTEAFFGQGTRLTVV.